A single sample is the source of the 13 T cell receptor beta chains below, sequenced in a study of cytomegalovirus exposure and HLA in healthy donors. Profiled with immunoSEQ multiplex PCR; TCRdb holds only in-frame clones, not every one. The repertoire holds over 85,000 clones, roughly 90% seen once, with more than 1.4% in the top ten. Sequenced: PBMCs. These receptors were taken from a woman in her thirties in good health and CMV-seropositive.

V is TRBV2 and J is TRBJ2-1, with TRBD2 as a possible D gene (7 bases). Germline CDR1 is SNHLY and CDR2 is FYNNEI. V lost 8 bases and J lost 6, with 17 bases in between. The CDR3 is made up of 14 amino acids. The CDR3 protein is CASGGRGAINEQFF. CDR3 DNA sequence: TGTGCCAGCGGCGGCCGGGGGGCAATCAATGAGCAGTTCTTC.

The V gene is TRBV2, the J gene TRBJ2-1; 10 bases are shared with TRBD2. Trimming at V came to 6 bases and at J to 0 bases, leaving 8 bases not matched to a gene. Germline V lookup: CDR1 SNHLY, CDR2 FYNNEI. The CDR3 is 17 residues long. This chain's CDR3 is CASSDGLAGDSYNEQFF. The CDR3 DNA reads as TGTGCCAGCAGCGACGGGCTAGCGGGGGACTCCTACAATGAGCAGTTCTTC.

The chain recombines TRBV15 with TRBJ1-1, with D tentatively TRBD1 (6 bases). Germline V gene data show CDR1 as LNHNV and CDR2 as YYDKDF (reference sequence). The CDR3 covers 11 residues. The V end was cut by 3 bases, the J end by 7 bases, with 6 bases between. The CDR3 region is CATSRDSEAFF. The CDR3 DNA follows: TGTGCCACCAGCAGGGACAGTGAAGCTTTCTTT.

The chain joins TRBV5-1 to TRBJ2-7; a possible D gene is TRBD2 (5 bases). The germline V gene encodes CDR1 SGHRS and CDR2 YFSETQ. CDR3 length: 14 residues. V was pared by 4 bases and J by 6 bases, with 17 bases between. For the CDR3, the DNA is TGCGCCAGCAGCGAGGACCCTTCAGGAGGCGAGCAGTACTTC. This gives the protein CASSEDPSGGEQYF.

V is TRBV6-1 and J is TRBJ2-2; TRBD1 might be the D (6 bases). The CDR3 loop spans 15 amino acids. Trimming shortened V by 4 bases and J by 4 bases, and 13 bases separated the two germline ends. Germline V CDR1 and CDR2: MNHNS, SASEGT. The CDR3 protein is CASSAETGGTGELFF. DNA of the CDR3: TGTGCCAGCAGTGCTGAGACAGGCGGCACCGGGGAGCTGTTTTTT.

The CDR3 bases are TGTGCCAGCAGCGATACCCAGGGGGCAGGGACATATACCTACGAGCAGTACTTC. Translating gives CASSDTQGAGTYTYEQYF. The rearrangement uses TRBV7-2 and TRBJ2-7; 8 bases line up with TRBD1. Germline V gives CDR1 SGHTA, CDR2 FQGNSA. Trimming removed 5 bases from V and 2 bases from J; junction bases left unmatched: 17. The CDR3 extends over 18 amino acids.

The chain recombines TRBV18 with TRBJ1-2; D might be TRBD1 (6 bases). The CDR3 totals 14 residues. Trimming left V 1 base short and J 3 bases short, with 9 bases between. Looked up from germline, CDR1 is KGHSH and CDR2 is LQKENI. The CDR3 DNA reads TGTGCCAGCTCACCACAACAGGGAGACTATGGCTACACCTTC. It encodes CASSPQQGDYGYTF. Variable domain in full (rest from reference TRBV18 and TRBJ1-2): NAGVMQNPRHLVRRRGQEARLRCSPMKGHSHVYWYRQLPEEGLKFMVYLQKENIIDESGMPKERFSAEFPKEGPSILRIQQVVRGDSAAYFCASSPQQGDYGYTFGSGTRLTVV.

The chain's CDR3 is CATRRERAPLHF. The CDR3 coding sequence is TGTGCCACTCGTCGGGAAAGGGCACCCCTCCACTTT. J is TRBJ1-6 and V is TRBV2; D gene uncertain. This CDR3 has 12 amino acids. Between the trimmed V and J ends, which lost 10 bases and 11 bases, there was a span of 15 bases. Germline CDR1 and CDR2: SNHLY and FYNNEI. Full variable domain (missing parts from reference TRBV2 and TRBJ1-6): EPEVTQTPSHQVTQMGQEVILRCVPISNHLYFYWYRQILGQKVEFLVSFYNNEISEKSEIFDDQFSVERPDGSNFTLKIRSTKLEDSAMYFCATRRERAPLHFGNGTRLTVT.

The rearrangement joins TRBV2 to TRBJ2-1; TRBD2 aligns across 13 bases. The CDR3 length is 15 residues. CDR1 SNHLY and CDR2 FYNNEI come from the germline V gene. J gave up 6 bases and V 6 bases, and 5 bases lay outside the gene matches. CDR3 DNA: TGTGCCAGCAGCCGACTAGCGGGAGGAATCAATGAGCAGTTCTTC. Translation: CASSRLAGGINEQFF.

This chain links TRBV4-2 with TRBJ1-1, with a possible D match to TRBD1 (6 bases). Germline V gene data show CDR1 as LGHNA and CDR2 as YNFKEQ. This CDR3 region has 14 residues. V gave up 0 bases and J gave up 5 bases, with 10 bases separating them. In nucleotides, the CDR3 is TGTGCCAGCAGCCAAGACCGAACAGGGACTGAAGCTTTCTTT. Protein sequence: CASSQDRTGTEAFF.

This sequence joins TRBV2 and TRBJ2-2; maybe TRBD2 (6 bases). The CDR3 totals 16 residues. Trimming pared 6 bases from V and 4 bases from J, leaving 18 bases between. Germline loops: CDR1 SNHLY, CDR2 FYNNEI. CDR3 sequence reads: CASRNRGLRGTGELFF. CDR3 in DNA: TGTGCCAGCAGAAATCGGGGGTTAAGAGGCACCGGGGAGCTGTTTTTT. Complete variable domain (other parts from reference TRBV2 and TRBJ2-2): EPEVTQTPSHQVTQMGQEVILRCVPISNHLYFYWYRQILGQKVEFLVSFYNNEISEKSEIFDDQFSVERPDGSNFTLKIRSTKLEDSAMYFCASRNRGLRGTGELFFGEGSRLTVL.

The V and J genes are TRBV7-9 and TRBJ1-5; D uncertain. The CDR3 totals 13 residues. Germline V CDR1 and CDR2: SEHNR, FQNEAQ (reference sequence). V lost 0 bases and J 6 bases, leaving 6 bases between the germline ends. The CDR3 region has the DNA TGTGCCAGCAGCTTAGCAGACACTCAGCCCCAGCATTTT. Protein sequence: CASSLADTQPQHF.

V usage is TRBV29-1 and J usage is TRBJ1-3; D gene ambiguous. Trimming left V 2 bases short and J 0 bases short, with 5 bases between. This CDR3 has 13 amino acids. CDR1 and CDR2 (germline): SQVTM, ANQGSEA. The DNA for the CDR3 is TGCAGCGTTGAACAGAACTCTGGAAACACCATATATTTT. Protein sequence: CSVEQNSGNTIYF.